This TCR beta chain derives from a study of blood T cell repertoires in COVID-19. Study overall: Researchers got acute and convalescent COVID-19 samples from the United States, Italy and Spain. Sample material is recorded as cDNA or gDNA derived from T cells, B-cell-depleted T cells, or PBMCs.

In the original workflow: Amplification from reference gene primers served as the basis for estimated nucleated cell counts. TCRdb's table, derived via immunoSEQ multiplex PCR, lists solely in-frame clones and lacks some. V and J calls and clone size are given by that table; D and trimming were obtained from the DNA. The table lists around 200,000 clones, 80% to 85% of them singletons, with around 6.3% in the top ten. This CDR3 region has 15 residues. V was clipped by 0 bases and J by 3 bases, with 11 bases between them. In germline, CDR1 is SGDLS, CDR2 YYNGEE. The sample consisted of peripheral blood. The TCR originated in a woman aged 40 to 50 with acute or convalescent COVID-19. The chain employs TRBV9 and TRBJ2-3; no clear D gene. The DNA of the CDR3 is TGTGCCAGCAGCGTAGGAGTTGGAGAGACAGATACGCAGTATTTT. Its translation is CASSVGVGETDTQYF.